This T cell receptor beta chain stems from a study of T cells in Graves' hyperthyroidism and ophthalmopathy. The table lists this clonotype with many counts. The V end was cut by 7 bases, the J end by 0 bases, with 12 bases between. The CDR3 extends over 13 amino acids. Germline loops: CDR1 SQVTM, CDR2 ANQGSEA. Amplified TCR beta CDR3 regions came from RNA transcripts. HTBI primers were employed in a first-round RT-PCR of the TCR CDR3. TCRdb re-derived calls from the multiplex PCR reads in MiXCR, one entry per CDR3 protein. The table has a few hundred thousand distinct CDR3 sequences, about 43% seen once; the top ten hold 6.5% to 9%.

Specimen: peripheral blood or thyroid tissue (not recorded which). This clonotype originated in a woman between 18 and 30 years old with Graves' hyperthyroidism. V gene TRBV29-1 combines with J gene TRBJ1-1; D is possibly TRBD1 (6 bases). In DNA, the CDR3 is TGCAGCGGCTACAGGGACATGAACACTGAAGCTTTCTTT. Translated, it gives CSGYRDMNTEAFF.